The following is a T cell receptor beta chain sequence with its context. Its antigen is not known. TCRdb's table, derived via immunoSEQ multiplex PCR, lists solely in-frame clones and lacks some. The table shows approximately 15,000 clones, with about 65% occurring only once. The sample is drawn from a study of cytotoxic CD8 clonotypes in ibrutinib-treated CLL. Study overall: Following treatment for a median about 13 months, range 6 to 36, response samples were then taken. Whole-study results and caveats: The study found clonality rose at ibrutinib response, then fell toward baseline at progression.

V was clipped by 0 bases and J by 6 bases, with 5 bases between them. This CDR3 region has 13 residues. In germline, CDR1 is LGHNA, CDR2 YNFKEQ. This receptor was taken from a human donor with chronic lymphocytic leukemia. The genes are TRBV4-2 and TRBJ1-4; no definite D call. The source material was PBMCs, sampled before ibrutinib treatment. The CDR3 bases are TGTGCCAGCAGCCAAGAATTCGATGAAAAACTGTTTTTT. This translates into CASSQEFDEKLFF.